These 30 T cell receptor beta chains originate from one sample sequenced in a study of blood T cell repertoires in COVID-19. TCRdb keeps only in-frame clones here, not all; method: immunoSEQ multiplex PCR. The sample shows some 350,000 clones, 80% to 90% of them seen only once. The sample comprised peripheral blood. The receptors come from a woman aged 45-59 years with COVID-19, enrolled during active disease.

The chain employs TRBV27 and TRBJ2-7; TRBD2 matches at 10 bases. CDR3 size: 16 residues. The V gene end was trimmed by 5 bases and the J gene end by 0 bases; junction bases not matched to a gene: 7. Germline V gives CDR1 MNHEY, CDR2 SMNVEV (reference sequence). CDR3 DNA sequence: TGTGCCAGCAGTCTAAGGTCTAGCGGGAGCTCCTACGAGCAGTACTTC. Amino acid sequence: CASSLRSSGSSYEQYF.

This rearrangement joins TRBV6-7 to TRBJ2-5, with D tentatively TRBD2 (6 bases). TRBV6-7 is given ORF status, its function remaining uncertain. Trimming stripped 5 bases from V and 5 bases from J, with 12 bases between. The CDR3 has 13 amino acids. The CDR3: CASSQGTWETQYF. DNA for the CDR3: TGTGCCAGCAGTCAAGGGACTTGGGAGACCCAGTACTTC.

The chain links TRBV7-8 to TRBJ2-7, with TRBD2 matching 7 bases. From germline, CDR1 is SGHVS and CDR2 FQNEAQ. After removal of 3 bases from V and 4 bases from J, the junction contained 0 bases not matched to a gene. The CDR3 has 12 amino acids. CDR3 residues: CASSFSGYEQYF. The CDR3 DNA reads as TGTGCCAGCAGCTTTAGCGGGTACGAGCAGTACTTC.

The sample holds one count of this clone. The CDR3 region has the DNA TGTGCCAGCAGCTTAACGGAGGGTGGTGGCTACACCTTC. Its protein is CASSLTEGGGYTF. The chain uses TRBV7-9 and TRBJ1-2; D gene uncertain. The V and J ends lost 2 bases and 7 bases respectively, with 11 bases between them. The CDR3 is 13 amino acids. Germline values: CDR1 SEHNR, CDR2 FQNEAQ (reference sequence).

The chain has TRBV6-2 or TRBV6-3 and TRBJ2-1; 7 bases map to TRBD2. CDR3 length: 19 amino acids. CDR1 and CDR2 (germline): MNHEY, SVGEGT. The V segment lost 2 bases and the J segment 9 bases; nucleotides outside the gene matches: 22. CDR3 protein: CASSYPLRTGTKYQGEQFF. CDR3 sequence (DNA): TGTGCCAGCAGTTACCCCTTACGTACCGGGACTAAATATCAGGGTGAGCAGTTCTTC.

The chain couples TRBV3-1 (or the pseudogene TRBV3-2) to TRBJ1-1, with 11 bases lining up with TRBD1. J was trimmed by 5 bases and V by 4 bases; bases with no gene match: 9. Germline-derived CDR1 and CDR2 are LGHDT and YNNKEL (reference sequence). This CDR3 contains 16 residues. The CDR3 here is CASSPTGQGARTEAFF. CDR3 nucleotides: TGTGCCAGCAGCCCGACCGGACAGGGGGCTAGGACTGAAGCTTTCTTT.

This sequence joins TRBV21-1 and TRBJ2-7; TRBD1 is the table's D call, not checked against the DNA. TRBV21-1 is a documented pseudogene. This CDR3 contains 11 residues. Here the CDR3 reads CASRQGHEQYF. The CDR3 region has the DNA TGTGCCAGCAGACAGGGACACGAGCAGTACTTC.

CDR3 in DNA: TGTGCCAGTAGTTCTATGTCTAGCACAGATACGCAGTATTTT. This gives the protein CASSSMSSTDTQYF. The V and J genes are TRBV19 and TRBJ2-3; D gene uncertain. Germline assignment: CDR1 LNHDA and CDR2 SQIVND (reference sequence). With 5 bases removed from V and 0 bases from J, the gap between germline ends came to 9 bases. The CDR3 loop spans 14 amino acids.

The J gene is TRBJ2-1, the V gene TRBV2; TRBD1 matches 9 bases. The CDR3 is 15 residues long. Germline values: CDR1 SNHLY, CDR2 FYNNEI. With V trimmed by 7 bases and J by 3 bases, 7 bases remained unmatched. CDR3 in DNA: TGTGCCAGCACCTATCAGACAGGGGGCTACAATGAGCAGTTCTTC. Translation gives CASTYQTGGYNEQFF.

The chain employs TRBV18 and TRBJ2-3; 9 positions match TRBD2. The CDR3 has 15 amino acids. Germline V lookup: CDR1 KGHSH, CDR2 LQKENI. The V and J ends lost 2 bases and 5 bases, in that order; junction bases with no gene match: 5. The CDR3 loop reads CASSPAGGREDTQYF. The DNA of the CDR3 is TGTGCCAGCTCACCAGCGGGAGGGCGGGAAGATACGCAGTATTTT.

This clone was observed a single time. The chain uses TRBV23-1 and TRBJ2-2, with D perhaps matching TRBD1 (5 bases). TRBV23-1 is designated an ORF whose function remains uncertain. The CDR3 is made up of 19 amino acids. V was cut by 5 bases and J by 4 bases, with 26 bases left in between. In nucleotides, the CDR3 is TGCGCCAGCAGTTCGGGTAGGGGTCCACTCAAATCCTGCACCGGGGAGCTGTTTTTT. Residues: CASSSGRGPLKSCTGELFF.

The chain has TRBV30 and TRBJ2-5; 8 nucleotides align to TRBD1. The CDR3 length is 12 residues. Per germline, CDR1 GTSNPN and CDR2 SVGIG (reference sequence). The junction had 6 bases not matched to a gene; V was cut back by 8 bases and J by 4 bases. CDR3 in amino acids: CAGTGRRETQYF. CDR3 in DNA: TGTGCCGGGACAGGCCGCCGAGAGACCCAGTACTTC.

The chain has TRBV6-6 and TRBJ1-6, with a tentative D call TRBD1 (6 bases). Germline V gene data show CDR1 as MNHNY and CDR2 as SVGAGI (reference sequence). Trimming left V 5 bases short and J 7 bases short, with 15 bases between. The CDR3 consists of 15 residues. The CDR3: CASSGSDGQNSPLHF. CDR3 DNA sequence: TGTGCCAGCAGTGGTTCGGACGGACAGAATTCACCCCTCCACTTT.

The chain carries TRBV27 and TRBJ2-1, with a tentative D call TRBD1 (6 bases). Germline CDR1 MNHEY, CDR2 SMNVEV (reference sequence). The CDR3 contains 12 residues. Trimming pared 6 bases from V and 12 bases from J, leaving 15 bases between. This chain's CDR3 is CASSITGRGQFF. In nucleotides, the CDR3 is TGTGCCAGCAGCATAACAGGGCGCGGGCAGTTCTTC.

The J gene is TRBJ1-1, the V gene TRBV4-1; 7 nucleotides align to TRBD1. The ends lost 4 bases at V and 1 base at J; junction bases unmatched: 12. Germline V gene lookup returns CDR1 MGHRA and CDR2 YSYEKL. The CDR3 runs to 17 residues. CDR3 bases: TGCGCCAGCAGCCTCATCCGGCGGGACAGCAGGAACACTGAAGCTTTCTTT. It specifies CASSLIRRDSRNTEAFF.

The count of this clone is one. In nucleotides, the CDR3 is TGTGCCAGCAGCTTGGGCGCGGGAGCTACCCTCGAGCAGTACTTC. Amino acid sequence: CASSLGAGATLEQYF. The chain is built from TRBV5-6 and TRBJ2-7; 7 bases fit TRBD2. Unmatched junction bases numbered 9, after V lost 0 bases and J lost 6 bases. The V gene's germline CDR1 is SGHDT and CDR2 YYEEEE. The CDR3 sequence is 15 residues long. Drawing the rest from reference TRBV5-6 and TRBJ2-7, the complete variable domain is DAGVTQSPTHLIKTRGQQVTLRCSPKSGHDTVSWYQQALGQGPQFIFQYYEEEERQRGNFPDRFSGHQFPNYSSELNVNALLLGDSALYLCASSLGAGATLEQYFGPGTRLTVT.

The chain carries TRBV6-5 and TRBJ2-7; no clear D gene. Germline CDR1 reads MNHEY; CDR2 reads SVGAGI. The CDR3 consists of 14 residues. The CDR3 DNA reads as TGTGCTTCAGTTAAAACCACACCCGCCTACGAGCAGTACTTC. Residues: CASVKTTPAYEQYF.

This sequence joins TRBV19 and TRBJ2-2, with D uncertain. V was pared by 5 bases and J by 3 bases, with 13 bases between. The CDR3 loop spans 15 amino acids. Per germline, CDR1 LNHDA and CDR2 SQIVND (reference sequence). The CDR3 region has the DNA TGTGCCAGTAGTGCAACACAGAGATACACCGGGGAGCTGTTTTTT. It encodes CASSATQRYTGELFF.

The chain joins TRBV6-1 to TRBJ2-1; 8 positions agree with TRBD2. This CDR3 has 15 amino acids. With V trimmed by 2 bases and J by 8 bases, 8 bases remained unmatched. Germline lookup yields CDR1 MNHNS and CDR2 SASEGT. The CDR3 DNA sequence: TGTGCCAGCAGTGAACCGGGACTAGTCATGGATGAGCAGTTCTTC. It yields the protein CASSEPGLVMDEQFF.

The count of this clone is one. V is TRBV5-1 and J is TRBJ1-3; maybe TRBD1 (6 bases). Germline V gives CDR1 SGHRS, CDR2 YFSETQ. This CDR3 comprises 14 residues. Trimming took 4 bases from V and 2 from J, leaving 10 bases between them. The CDR3 nucleotides read TGCGCCAGCAGCCGCGGACAGACTGGAAACACCATATATTTT. It specifies CASSRGQTGNTIYF. Drawing the rest from reference TRBV5-1 and TRBJ1-3, the complete variable domain is KAGVTQTPRYLIKTRGQQVTLSCSPISGHRSVSWYQQTPGQGLQFLFEYFSETQRNKGNFPGRFSGRQFSNSRSEMNVSTLELGDSALYLCASSRGQTGNTIYFGEGSWLTVV.

The rearrangement uses TRBV6-5 and TRBJ2-1; 7 bases align to TRBD2. CDR3 length equals 14 residues. The germline V gene encodes CDR1 MNHEY and CDR2 SVGAGI. V trimming: 4 bases; J trimming: 6 bases; junction bases outside the gene matches: 6. CDR3 sequence (DNA): TGTGCCAGCAGTTCGACTAGCCCCCGCAATGAGCAGTTCTTC. It is translated as CASSSTSPRNEQFF.

This chain joins TRBV27 and TRBJ2-5; D ambiguous. Trimming removed 3 bases at V and 2 bases at J, with 13 bases between. The CDR3 is made up of 15 amino acids. Germline V gives CDR1 MNHEY, CDR2 SMNVEV (reference sequence). The CDR3 DNA reads TGTGCCAGCAGTTTCCGTGGAGTCAGACAAGAGACCCAGTACTTC. Protein sequence: CASSFRGVRQETQYF.

The chain recombines TRBV30 with TRBJ2-1; TRBD2 is a possible D gene (5 bases). The germline CDR1 and CDR2 sequences are GTSNPN and SVGIG (reference sequence). Trimming took off 2 bases at V and 3 bases at J, with 14 bases between the two ends. The CDR3 consists of 15 residues. CDR3 sequence (DNA): TGTGCCTGGAGTCCAAACGGGGTTTACTACAATGAGCAGTTCTTC. Amino acid sequence: CAWSPNGVYYNEQFF.

The chain recombines TRBV11-3 with TRBJ2-1, with a weak D call TRBD2 (5 bases). Trimming removed 3 bases from V and 5 bases from J, with 8 bases in between. This CDR3 is 13 amino acids long. Germline V gene data show CDR1 as SGHNT and CDR2 as YENEEA. DNA of the CDR3: TGTGCCAGCAGCTTGAGAGGGAACAATGAGCAGTTCTTC. This codes for CASSLRGNNEQFF.

The rearrangement links TRBV5-8 to TRBJ2-5, with TRBD1 as a possible D gene (5 bases). CDR1 is SGHTS, CDR2 YDEGEE, per germline. Trimming left V 0 bases short and J 7 bases short, with 16 bases between. This CDR3 comprises 15 residues. The chain's CDR3 is CASSLAVILRGTQYF. For the CDR3, the DNA is TGTGCCAGCAGCTTGGCCGTGATCCTAAGGGGGACCCAGTACTTC.

This chain joins TRBV7-2 and TRBJ2-7; no definite D call. The germline gives CDR1 SGHTA, CDR2 FQGNSA. The CDR3 runs to 13 residues. Between the trimmed V and J ends, which lost 5 bases and 0 bases, there was a span of 8 bases. CDR3 amino acids: CASSPRNSYEQYF. CDR3 in DNA: TGTGCCAGCAGCCCGCGTAACTCCTACGAGCAGTACTTC.

The rearrangement uses TRBV7-2 and TRBJ2-3; 8 nucleotides align to TRBD2. The CDR3 is 13 residues long. Germline V gene lookup returns CDR1 SGHTA and CDR2 FQGNSA. With 3 bases clipped from V and 8 bases from J, the junction kept 4 bases outside the gene matches. CDR3 coding DNA: TGTGCCAGCAGCTTTCGACTAGCGAGTACGCAGTATTTT. Protein product: CASSFRLASTQYF.

This clone showed up just once. The V gene is TRBV5-6, the J gene TRBJ1-2; D not resolved. V was cut by 5 bases and J by 3 bases, with 17 bases left in between. The CDR3 is made up of 15 amino acids. From germline, CDR1 is SGHDT and CDR2 YYEEEE. The CDR3 coding sequence is TGTGCCAGCAGTTATGATCTAAAGAGGGACTATGGCTACACCTTC. The encoded protein is CASSYDLKRDYGYTF.

This chain joins TRBV30 and TRBJ2-1; 8 bases are a match to TRBD2. Germline V gene lookup returns CDR1 GTSNPN and CDR2 SVGIG (reference sequence). The V and J ends lost 3 bases and 4 bases, in that order; junction bases with no gene match: 8. This CDR3 comprises 15 residues. The DNA for the CDR3 is TGTGCCTGGAGCGTTGGACTAGCAGTATACAATGAGCAGTTCTTC. This sequence encodes CAWSVGLAVYNEQFF.

The table lists this clone with a count of one. The V and J genes are TRBV25-1 and TRBJ1-2, with a possible D match to TRBD1 (6 bases). Trimming took 3 bases from V and 1 from J, leaving 15 bases between them. CDR1 MGHDK and CDR2 SYGVNS come from the germline V gene. This CDR3 spans 16 amino acids. CDR3 in amino acids: CASSDPGQTLNYGYTF. Written as DNA, the CDR3 is TGTGCCAGCAGTGACCCCGGACAGACCCTTAACTATGGCTACACCTTC.